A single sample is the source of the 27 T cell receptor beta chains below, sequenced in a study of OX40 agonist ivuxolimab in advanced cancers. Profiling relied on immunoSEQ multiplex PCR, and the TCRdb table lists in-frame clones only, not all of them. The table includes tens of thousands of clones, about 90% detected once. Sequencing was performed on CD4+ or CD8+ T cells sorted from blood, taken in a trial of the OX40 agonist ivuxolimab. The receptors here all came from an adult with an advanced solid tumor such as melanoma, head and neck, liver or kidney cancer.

As DNA, the CDR3 is TGTGCCAGTAGTATAGCGGCAGGAGACTACAATGAGCAGTTCTTC. As protein: CASSIAAGDYNEQFF. The rearrangement uses TRBV19 and TRBJ2-1; no clear D. This CDR3 has 15 amino acids. Germline V lookup: CDR1 LNHDA, CDR2 SQIVND (reference sequence). Trimming left V 1 base short and J 3 bases short, with 10 bases between. Looking up the rest from reference TRBV19 and TRBJ2-1 gives the full variable domain: DGGITQSPKYLFRKEGQNVTLSCEQNLNHDAMYWYRQDPGQGLRLIYYSQIVNDFQKGDIAEGYSVSREKKESFPLTVTSAQKNPTAFYLCASSIAAGDYNEQFFGPGTRLTVL.

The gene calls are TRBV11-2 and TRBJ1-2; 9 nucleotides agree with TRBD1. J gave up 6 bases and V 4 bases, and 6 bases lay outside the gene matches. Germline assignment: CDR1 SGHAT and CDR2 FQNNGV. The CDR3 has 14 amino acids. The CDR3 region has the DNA TGTGCCAGCAGCTACCTACAGGGGGCGGATGGCTACACCTTC. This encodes CASSYLQGADGYTF.

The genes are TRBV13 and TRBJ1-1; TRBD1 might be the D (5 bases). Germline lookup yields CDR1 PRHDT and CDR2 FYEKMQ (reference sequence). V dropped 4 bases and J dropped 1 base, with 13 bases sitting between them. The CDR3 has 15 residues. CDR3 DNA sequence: TGTGCCAGCAGCTCGACCGGGACGAGGAACACTGAAGCTTTCTTT. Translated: CASSSTGTRNTEAFF.

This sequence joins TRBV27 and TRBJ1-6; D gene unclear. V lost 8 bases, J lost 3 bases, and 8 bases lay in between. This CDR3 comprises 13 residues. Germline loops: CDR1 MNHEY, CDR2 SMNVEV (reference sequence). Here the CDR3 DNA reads TGTGCCAGCGGAGTTGGCTATAATTCACCCCTCCACTTT. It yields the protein CASGVGYNSPLHF.

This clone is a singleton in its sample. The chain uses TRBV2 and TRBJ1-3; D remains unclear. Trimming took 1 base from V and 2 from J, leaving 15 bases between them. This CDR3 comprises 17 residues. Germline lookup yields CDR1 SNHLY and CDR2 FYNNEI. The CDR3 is CASSEGTPRAAGNTIYF. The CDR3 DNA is TGTGCCAGCAGTGAAGGAACCCCTAGAGCGGCTGGAAACACCATATATTTT.

CDR3 nucleotide sequence: TGTGCCAGTAGTCTTAGGGGGGCAGGTGCCAATGAGCAGTTCTTC. This gives the protein CASSLRGAGANEQFF. The chain joins TRBV19 to TRBJ2-1; TRBD1 or TRBD2 may be the D gene (6 bases each). This CDR3 comprises 15 residues. Germline V gives CDR1 LNHDA, CDR2 SQIVND (reference sequence). V was clipped by 5 bases and J by 6 bases, with 17 bases between them.

The CDR3: CASSDGTSYNEQFF. Here the CDR3 DNA reads TGTGCCAGCAGTGACGGGACTAGTTACAATGAGCAGTTCTTC. This chain uses TRBV27 with TRBJ2-1; 8 positions match TRBD2. The CDR3 contains 14 residues. Germline V CDR1 and CDR2: MNHEY, SMNVEV (reference sequence). With V trimmed by 5 bases and J by 4 bases, 4 bases remained unmatched.

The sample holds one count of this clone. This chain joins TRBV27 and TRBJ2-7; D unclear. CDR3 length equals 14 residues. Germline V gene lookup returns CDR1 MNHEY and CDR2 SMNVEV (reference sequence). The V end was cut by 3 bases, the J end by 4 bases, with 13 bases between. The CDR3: CASSFAVVGYEQYF. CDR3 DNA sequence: TGTGCCAGCAGTTTTGCGGTCGTCGGTTACGAGCAGTACTTC.

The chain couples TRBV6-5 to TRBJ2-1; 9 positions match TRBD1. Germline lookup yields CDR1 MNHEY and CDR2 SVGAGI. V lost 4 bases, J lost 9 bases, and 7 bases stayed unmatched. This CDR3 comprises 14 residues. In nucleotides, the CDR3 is TGTGCCAGCAGTTCGGGACAGGGAAATGGTGAGCAGTTCTTC. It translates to CASSSGQGNGEQFF.

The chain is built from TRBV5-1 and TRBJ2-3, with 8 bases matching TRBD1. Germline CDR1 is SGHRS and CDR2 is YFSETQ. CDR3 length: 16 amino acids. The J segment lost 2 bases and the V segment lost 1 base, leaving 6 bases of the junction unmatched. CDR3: CASSLSDRVPTDTQYF. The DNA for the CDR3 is TGCGCCAGCAGCTTGTCGGACAGGGTGCCCACAGATACGCAGTATTTT.

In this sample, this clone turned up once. The CDR3 region is CASSGVQGATEAFF. The CDR3 coding sequence is TGTGCCAGCAGTGGTGTACAGGGGGCGACTGAAGCTTTCTTT. The V gene is TRBV2, the J gene TRBJ1-1; 9 nucleotides line up with TRBD1. Unmatched junction bases numbered 5, after V lost 4 bases and J lost 5 bases. This CDR3 is 14 amino acids long. Germline V gives CDR1 SNHLY, CDR2 FYNNEI.

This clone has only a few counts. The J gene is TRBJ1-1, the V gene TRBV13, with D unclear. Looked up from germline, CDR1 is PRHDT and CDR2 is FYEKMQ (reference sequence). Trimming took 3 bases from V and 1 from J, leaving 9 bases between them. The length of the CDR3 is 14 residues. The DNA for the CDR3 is TGTGCCAGCAGCTTTTTAGCCGGGAACACTGAAGCTTTCTTT. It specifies CASSFLAGNTEAFF.

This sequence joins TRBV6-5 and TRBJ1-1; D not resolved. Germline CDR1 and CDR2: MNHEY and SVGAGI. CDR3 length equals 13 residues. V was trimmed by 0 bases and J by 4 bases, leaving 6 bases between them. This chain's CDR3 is CASSYSLSTEAFF. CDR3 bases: TGTGCCAGCAGTTACTCCCTGAGCACTGAAGCTTTCTTT.

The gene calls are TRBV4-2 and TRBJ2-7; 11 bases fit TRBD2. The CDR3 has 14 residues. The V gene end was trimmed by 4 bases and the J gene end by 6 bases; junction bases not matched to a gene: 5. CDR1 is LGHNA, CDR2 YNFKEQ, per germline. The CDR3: CASSPRLAGGEQYV. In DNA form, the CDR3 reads TGTGCCAGCAGCCCTAGGCTAGCGGGGGGCGAGCAGTACGTC.

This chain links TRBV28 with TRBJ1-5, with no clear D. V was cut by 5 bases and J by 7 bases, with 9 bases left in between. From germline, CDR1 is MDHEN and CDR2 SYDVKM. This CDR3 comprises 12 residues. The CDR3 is CASSLNYQPQHF. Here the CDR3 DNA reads TGTGCCAGCAGTCTTAACTACCAGCCCCAGCATTTT.

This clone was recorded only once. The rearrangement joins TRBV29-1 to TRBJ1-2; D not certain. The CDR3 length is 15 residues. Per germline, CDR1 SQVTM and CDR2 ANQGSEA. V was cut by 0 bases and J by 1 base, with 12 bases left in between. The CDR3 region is CSVEDQEIYNYGYTF. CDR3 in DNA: TGCAGCGTTGAAGACCAGGAGATTTATAACTATGGCTACACCTTC. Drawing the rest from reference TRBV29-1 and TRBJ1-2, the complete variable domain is SAVISQKPSRDICQRGTSLTIQCQVDSQVTMMFWYRQQPGQSLTLIATANQGSEATYESGFVIDKFPISRPNLTFSTLTVSNMSPEDSSIYLCSVEDQEIYNYGYTFGSGTRLTVV.

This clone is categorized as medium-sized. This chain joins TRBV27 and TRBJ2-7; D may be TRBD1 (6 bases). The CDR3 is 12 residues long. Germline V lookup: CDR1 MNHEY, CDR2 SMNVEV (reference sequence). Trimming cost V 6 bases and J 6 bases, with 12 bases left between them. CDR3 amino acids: CASSLTGGEQYF. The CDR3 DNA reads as TGTGCCAGCAGCCTGACAGGCGGCGAGCAGTACTTC.

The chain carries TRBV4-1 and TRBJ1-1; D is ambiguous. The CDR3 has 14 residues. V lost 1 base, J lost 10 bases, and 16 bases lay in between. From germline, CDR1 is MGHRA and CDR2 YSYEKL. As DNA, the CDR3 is TGCGCCAGCAGCCAAGTAATCACGGGATCGGGAGCTTTCTTT. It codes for CASSQVITGSGAFF.

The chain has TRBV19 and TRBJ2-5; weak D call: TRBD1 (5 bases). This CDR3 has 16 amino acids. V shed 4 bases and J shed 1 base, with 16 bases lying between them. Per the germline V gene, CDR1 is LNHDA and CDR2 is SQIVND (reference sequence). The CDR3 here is CASSTRPTAPQETQYF. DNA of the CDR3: TGTGCCAGTAGTACTCGGCCGACAGCACCCCAAGAGACCCAGTACTTC.

CDR3 DNA sequence: TGTGCCAGCTCACCCCCCCCCGCTAGCGGGAGGGCCTTCCACATTCAGTACTTC. Its translation is CASSPPPASGRAFHIQYF. The chain is built from TRBV18 and TRBJ2-4, with TRBD2 identical over 12 bases. The CDR3 length is 18 residues. Per the germline V gene, CDR1 is KGHSH and CDR2 is LQKENI. Trimming cost V 3 bases and J 8 bases; bases outside gene matches: 14.

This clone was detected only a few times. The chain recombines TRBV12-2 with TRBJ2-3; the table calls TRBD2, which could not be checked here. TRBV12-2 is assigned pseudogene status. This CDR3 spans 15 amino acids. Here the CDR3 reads CASRLEGGSTDTQYF. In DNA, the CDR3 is TGTGCAAGTCGCTTAGAGGGCGGGAGCACAGATACGCAGTATTTT.

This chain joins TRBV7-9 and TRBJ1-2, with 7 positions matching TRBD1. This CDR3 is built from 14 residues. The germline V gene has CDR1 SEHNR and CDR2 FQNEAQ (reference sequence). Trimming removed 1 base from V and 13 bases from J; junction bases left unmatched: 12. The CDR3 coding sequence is TGTGCCAGCAGCTTAGGCTTCGGACAGGTACTTATCACCTTC. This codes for CASSLGFGQVLITF.

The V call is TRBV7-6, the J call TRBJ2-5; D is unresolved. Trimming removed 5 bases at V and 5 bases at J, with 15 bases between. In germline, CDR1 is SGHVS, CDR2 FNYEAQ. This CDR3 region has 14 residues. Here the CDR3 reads CASSPRLGGETQYF. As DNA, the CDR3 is TGTGCCAGCAGCCCAAGATTGGGTGGGGAGACCCAGTACTTC.

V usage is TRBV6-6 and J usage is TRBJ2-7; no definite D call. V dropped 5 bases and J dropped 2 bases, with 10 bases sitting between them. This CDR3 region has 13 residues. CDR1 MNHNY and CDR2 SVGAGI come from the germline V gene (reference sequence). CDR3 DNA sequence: TGTGCCAGCAGTCCGGGCCTCACCTACGAGCAGTACGTC. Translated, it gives CASSPGLTYEQYV.

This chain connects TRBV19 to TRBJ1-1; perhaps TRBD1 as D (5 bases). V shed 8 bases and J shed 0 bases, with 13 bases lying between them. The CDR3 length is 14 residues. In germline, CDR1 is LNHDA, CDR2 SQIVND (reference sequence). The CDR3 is CASGTGLLNTEAFF. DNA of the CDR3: TGTGCCAGTGGGACGGGACTTCTGAACACTGAAGCTTTCTTT.

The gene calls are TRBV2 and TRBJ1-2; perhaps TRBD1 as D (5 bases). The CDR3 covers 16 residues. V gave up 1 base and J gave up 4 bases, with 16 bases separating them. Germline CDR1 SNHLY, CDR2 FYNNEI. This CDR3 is CASSEVGDAGRYGYTF. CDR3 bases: TGTGCCAGCAGTGAAGTCGGGGACGCAGGACGCTATGGCTACACCTTC.

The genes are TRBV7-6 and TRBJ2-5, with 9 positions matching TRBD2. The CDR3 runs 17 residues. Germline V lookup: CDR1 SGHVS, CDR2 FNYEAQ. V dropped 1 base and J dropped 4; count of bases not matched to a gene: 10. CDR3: CASSLGFAGGLVETQYF. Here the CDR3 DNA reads TGTGCCAGCAGCTTAGGGTTCGCGGGGGGGCTCGTAGAGACCCAGTACTTC.